This entry concerns a single TCR beta chain. The antigen remains unidentified. This sample was taken from a study of naive and memory T cell subsets. General study findings and limits: Naive repertoires, especially CD8, held a few larger clonotypes, possibly memory cells re-expressing CD45RA. In naive cells, over 90% of TCR sequences were seen only once.

Trimming removed 4 bases from V and 11 bases from J, with 19 bases in between. Germline values: CDR1 SGDLS, CDR2 YYNGEE. This CDR3 has 15 amino acids. Both TRBC1 and TRBC2 were covered by a beta constant-region primer of two equimolar oligonucleotides. The ligated cDNA underwent four PCR rounds using SP2 and nested alpha and beta constant-region primers. An oligonucleotide with the SP2 primer and a 12-nucleotide UMI was ligated to the cDNA 3' end. In TCRdb, the UMI-ligation and nested PCR reads were re-called with MiXCR into one record per CDR3 protein. Here the sample spans tens of thousands of distinct CDR3 sequences, around 9% being singletons. Four subsets defined by CD45RA and CD27 were sorted after CD3, CD4, CD8 and live/dead staining.

This sequence joins TRBV9 and TRBJ2-6, with a weak D call TRBD2 (5 bases). This TCR was recovered from a human donor in good health. The sequencing sample was made of naive CD8+ T cells from blood. The CDR3 here is CASSSGVPDVYVLTF. The CDR3 bases are TGTGCCAGCAGCTCCGGGGTCCCAGATGTCTACGTCCTGACTTTC.